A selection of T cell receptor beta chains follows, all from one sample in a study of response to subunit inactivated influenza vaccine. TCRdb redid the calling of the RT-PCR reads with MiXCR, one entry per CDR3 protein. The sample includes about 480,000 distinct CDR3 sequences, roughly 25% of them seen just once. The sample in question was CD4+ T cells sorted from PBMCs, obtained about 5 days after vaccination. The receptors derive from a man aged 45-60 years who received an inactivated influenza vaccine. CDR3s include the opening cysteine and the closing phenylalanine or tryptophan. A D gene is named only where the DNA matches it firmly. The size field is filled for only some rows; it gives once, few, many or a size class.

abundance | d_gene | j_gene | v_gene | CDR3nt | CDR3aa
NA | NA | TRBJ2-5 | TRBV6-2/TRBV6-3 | TGTGCCAGGGCCACAGCGGACCAAGAGACCCAGTACTTC | CARATADQETQYF
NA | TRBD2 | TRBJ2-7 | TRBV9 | TGTGCCAGCAGCGTAGGAGGGACTAGAACCTACGAGCAGTACTTC | CASSVGGTRTYEQYF
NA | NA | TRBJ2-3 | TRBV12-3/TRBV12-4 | TGTGCCAGCAGTTTAGGGGGGCAAGCGGCAGATACGCAGTATTTT | CASSLGGQAADTQYF
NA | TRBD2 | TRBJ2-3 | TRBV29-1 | TGCAGCGTTGAACGGGGACTAGCGGGAGTTTCCGGCACAGATACGCAGTATTTT | CSVERGLAGVSGTDTQYF
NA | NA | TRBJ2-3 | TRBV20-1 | TGCAGTGCTAGAGATCAAGGACTAAGCGCAAGCACAGATACGCAGTATTTT | CSARDQGLSASTDTQYF
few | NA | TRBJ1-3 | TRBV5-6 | TGTGCCAGCAGCTTGGGTCAGCGAAACACCATATATTTT | CASSLGQRNTIYF
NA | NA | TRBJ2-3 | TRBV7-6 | TGTGCCAGCAGCTTAGGACGGGGAGGCTCAGATACGCAGTATTTT | CASSLGRGGSDTQYF
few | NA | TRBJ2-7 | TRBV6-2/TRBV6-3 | TGTGCCAGCAGCAACAGCGGATACGAGCAGTACTTC | CASSNSGYEQYF
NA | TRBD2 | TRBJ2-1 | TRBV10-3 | TGTGCCATCAGTGAGTCCGTACTAGCGGGACCCAGGAGAAAATACAATGAGCAGTTCTTC | CAISESVLAGPRRKYNEQFF
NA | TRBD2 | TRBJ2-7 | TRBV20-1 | TGCAGTGCTAGAGCCCCTAGCGGGAGGGACCCCTACGAGCAGTACTTC | CSARAPSGRDPYEQYF
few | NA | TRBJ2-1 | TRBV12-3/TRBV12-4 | TGTGCCAGCAGTCCCCTGGGGAACTACAATGAGCAGTTCTTC | CASSPLGNYNEQFF
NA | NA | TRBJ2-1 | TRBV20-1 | TGCAGTGCTAGAGATCTTGGGAATGAGCAGTTCTTC | CSARDLGNEQFF
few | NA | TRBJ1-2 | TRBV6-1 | TGTGCCAGCAGACCCGGGACTGACGACTATGGCTACACCTTC | CASRPGTDDYGYTF
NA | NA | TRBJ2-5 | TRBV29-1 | TGCAGCGTGACTAGGCAAGAGACCCAGTACTTC | CSVTRQETQYF
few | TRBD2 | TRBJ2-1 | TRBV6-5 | TGTGCCAGCAGTTACCCGCCGACTAGCGGGCAAGCCTACAATGAGCAGTTCTTC | CASSYPPTSGQAYNEQFF
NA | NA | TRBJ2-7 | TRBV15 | TGTGCCACCAGCAGAGATGACACGAGAGACTTC | CATSRDDTRDF
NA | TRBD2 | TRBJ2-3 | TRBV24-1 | TGTGCCACCAGTGATCTCCCCGGGACTAGCGCGAATACGCAGTATTTT | CATSDLPGTSANTQYF
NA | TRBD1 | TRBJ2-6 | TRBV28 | TGTGCCAGCACCACGACAGGGGAAGCTGGGGCCAACGTCCTGACTTTC | CASTTTGEAGANVLTF
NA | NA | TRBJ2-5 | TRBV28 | TGTGCCAGCAATATACGACGGACACCAAAAGAGACCCAGTACTTC | CASNIRRTPKETQYF
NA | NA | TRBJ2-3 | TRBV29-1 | TGCAGCGTTGCTGGAGATAAGGTTCTGCATACGCAGTATTTT | CSVAGDKVLHTQYF
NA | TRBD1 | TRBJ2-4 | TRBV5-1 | TGCGCCAGCAGCCCGGGACAGGGGATGCACATTCAGTACTTC | CASSPGQGMHIQYF
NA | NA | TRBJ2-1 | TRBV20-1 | TGCAGTGCTAGAGATCGGGCTAGCGTTGGTGAGCAGTTCTTC | CSARDRASVGEQFF
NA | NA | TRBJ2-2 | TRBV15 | TGTGCCACCAGCAGAGAGCAGGGGTCAGCCGGGGAGCTGTTTTTT | CATSREQGSAGELFF
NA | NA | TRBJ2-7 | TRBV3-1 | TGTGCCAGCAGCCAAGTTTTCGTAGAGGACGAGCAGTACTTC | CASSQVFVEDEQYF
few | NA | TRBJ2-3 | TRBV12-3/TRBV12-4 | TGTGCCAGCAGTTTTTCCCCAGGGTCGTCCCCAGTCGGCACAGATACGCAGTATTTT | CASSFSPGSSPVGTDTQYF
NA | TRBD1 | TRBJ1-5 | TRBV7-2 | TGTGCCAGCAGCCCCTCCAGGGGGGACAGAACCAATCAGCCCCAGCATTTT | CASSPSRGDRTNQPQHF
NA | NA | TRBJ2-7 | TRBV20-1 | TGCAGTGCCACCAGTGGGGACTACGAGCAGTACTTC | CSATSGDYEQYF
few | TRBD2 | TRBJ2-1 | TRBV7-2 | TGTGCCAGCAGACTAGCGCCTCCCCTATACAATGAGCAGTTCTTC | CASRLAPPLYNEQFF
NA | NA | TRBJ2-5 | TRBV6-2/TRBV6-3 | TGTGCCAGCAGTTACTTGGAGGACTACCCTCAAGAGACCCAGTACTTC | CASSYLEDYPQETQYF